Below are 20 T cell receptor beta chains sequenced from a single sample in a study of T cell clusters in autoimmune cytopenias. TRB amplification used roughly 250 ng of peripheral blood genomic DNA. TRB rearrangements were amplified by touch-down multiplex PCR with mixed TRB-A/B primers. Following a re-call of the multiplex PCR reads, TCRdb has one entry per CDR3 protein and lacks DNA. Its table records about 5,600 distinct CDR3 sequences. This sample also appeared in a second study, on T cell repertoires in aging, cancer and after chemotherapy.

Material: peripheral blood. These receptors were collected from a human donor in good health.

This chain's CDR3 is CASSTDRGYNGYTF. The rearrangement joins TRBV19 to TRBJ1-2; as DNA is missing, the TRBD1 call by TCRdb cannot be tested. The CDR3 spans 14 residues. CDR1 LNHDA and CDR2 SQIVND come from the germline V gene (reference sequence).

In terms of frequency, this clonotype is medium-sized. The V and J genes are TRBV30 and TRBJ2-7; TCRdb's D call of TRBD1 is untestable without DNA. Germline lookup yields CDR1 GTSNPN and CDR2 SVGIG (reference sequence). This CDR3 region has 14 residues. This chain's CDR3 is CAWGGSDGGYEQYF.

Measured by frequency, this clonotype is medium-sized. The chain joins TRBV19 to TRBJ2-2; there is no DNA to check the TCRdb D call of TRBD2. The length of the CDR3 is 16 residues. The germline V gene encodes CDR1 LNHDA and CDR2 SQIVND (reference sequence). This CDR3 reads CASSIWTSGSTGELFF.

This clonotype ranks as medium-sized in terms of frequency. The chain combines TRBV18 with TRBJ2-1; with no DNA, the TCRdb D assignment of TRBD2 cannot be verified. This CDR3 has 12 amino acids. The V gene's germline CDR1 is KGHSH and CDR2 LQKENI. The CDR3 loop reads CASSPQPSGQFF. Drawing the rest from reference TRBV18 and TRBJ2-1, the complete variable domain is NAGVMQNPRHLVRRRGQEARLRCSPMKGHSHVYWYRQLPEEGLKFMVYLQKENIIDESGMPKERFSAEFPKEGPSILRIQQVVRGDSAAYFCASSPQPSGQFFGPGTRLTVL.

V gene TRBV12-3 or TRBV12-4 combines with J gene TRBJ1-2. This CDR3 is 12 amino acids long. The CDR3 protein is CASSFLGYGYTF.

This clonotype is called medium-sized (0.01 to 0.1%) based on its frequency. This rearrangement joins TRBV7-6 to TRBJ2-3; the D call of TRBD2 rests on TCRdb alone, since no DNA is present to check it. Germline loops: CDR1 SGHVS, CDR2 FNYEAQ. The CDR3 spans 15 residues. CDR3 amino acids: CASSSLGGQTDTQYF.

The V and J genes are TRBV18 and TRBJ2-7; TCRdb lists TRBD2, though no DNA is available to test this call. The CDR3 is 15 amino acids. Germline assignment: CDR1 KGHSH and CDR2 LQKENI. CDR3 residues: CASSPLLASRGEQYF.

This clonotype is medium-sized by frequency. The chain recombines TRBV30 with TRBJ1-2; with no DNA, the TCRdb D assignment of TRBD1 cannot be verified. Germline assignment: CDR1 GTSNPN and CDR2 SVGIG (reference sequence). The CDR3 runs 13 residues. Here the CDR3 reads CAWDRSTNYGYTF.

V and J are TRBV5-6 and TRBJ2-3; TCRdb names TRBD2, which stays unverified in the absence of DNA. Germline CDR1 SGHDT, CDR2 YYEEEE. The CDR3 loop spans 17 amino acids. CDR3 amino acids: CASSSGGRARGTDTQYF.

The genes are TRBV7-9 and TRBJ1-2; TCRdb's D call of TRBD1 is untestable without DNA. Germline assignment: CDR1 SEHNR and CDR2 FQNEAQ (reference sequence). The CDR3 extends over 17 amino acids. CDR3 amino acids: CASSPPGTEGSGYGYTF.

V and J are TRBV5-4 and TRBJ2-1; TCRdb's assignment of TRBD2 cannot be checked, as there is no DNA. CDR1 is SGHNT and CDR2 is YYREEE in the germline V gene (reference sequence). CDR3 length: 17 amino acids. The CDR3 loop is CASSLGRGLAASREQFF.

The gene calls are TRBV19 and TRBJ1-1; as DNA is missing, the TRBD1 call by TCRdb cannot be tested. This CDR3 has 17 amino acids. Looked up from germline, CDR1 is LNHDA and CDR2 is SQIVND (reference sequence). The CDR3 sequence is CASSPMPGQGALPEAFF. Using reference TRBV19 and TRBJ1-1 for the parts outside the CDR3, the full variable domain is DGGITQSPKYLFRKEGQNVTLSCEQNLNHDAMYWYRQDPGQGLRLIYYSQIVNDFQKGDIAEGYSVSREKKESFPLTVTSAQKNPTAFYLCASSPMPGQGALPEAFFGQGTRLTVV.

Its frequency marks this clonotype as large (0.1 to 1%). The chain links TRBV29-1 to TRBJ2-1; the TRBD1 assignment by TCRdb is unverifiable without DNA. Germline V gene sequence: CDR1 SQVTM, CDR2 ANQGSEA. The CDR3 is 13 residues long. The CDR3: CSVGGEAGYEQFF.

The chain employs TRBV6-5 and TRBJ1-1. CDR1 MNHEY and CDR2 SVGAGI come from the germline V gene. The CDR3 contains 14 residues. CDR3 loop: CASRLTTPDTEAFF.

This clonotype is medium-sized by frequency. This CDR3 is CASSLSGVRDRVGYTF. This rearrangement joins TRBV27 to TRBJ1-2; TCRdb picks TRBD1, but there is no DNA to check that call. The CDR3 contains 16 residues. Per germline, CDR1 MNHEY and CDR2 SMNVEV (reference sequence).

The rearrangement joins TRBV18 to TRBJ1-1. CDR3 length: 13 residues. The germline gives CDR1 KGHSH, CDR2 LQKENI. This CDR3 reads CASSPRRNTEAFF. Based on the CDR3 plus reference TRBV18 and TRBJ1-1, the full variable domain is NAGVMQNPRHLVRRRGQEARLRCSPMKGHSHVYWYRQLPEEGLKFMVYLQKENIIDESGMPKERFSAEFPKEGPSILRIQQVVRGDSAAYFCASSPRRNTEAFFGQGTRLTVV.

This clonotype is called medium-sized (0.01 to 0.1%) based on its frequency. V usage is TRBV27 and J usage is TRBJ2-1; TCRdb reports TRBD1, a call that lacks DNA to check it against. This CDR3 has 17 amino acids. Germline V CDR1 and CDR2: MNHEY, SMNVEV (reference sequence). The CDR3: CASSLSGSGLPANEQFF.

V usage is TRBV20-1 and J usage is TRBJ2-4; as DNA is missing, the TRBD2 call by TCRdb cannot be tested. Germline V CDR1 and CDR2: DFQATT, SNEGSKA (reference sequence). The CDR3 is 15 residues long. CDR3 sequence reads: CSASGSGRAKNIQYF.

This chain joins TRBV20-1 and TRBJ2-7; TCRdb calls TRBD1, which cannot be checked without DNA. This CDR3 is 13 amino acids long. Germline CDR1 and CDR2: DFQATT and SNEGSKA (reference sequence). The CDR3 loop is CSASGGQDYEQYF.

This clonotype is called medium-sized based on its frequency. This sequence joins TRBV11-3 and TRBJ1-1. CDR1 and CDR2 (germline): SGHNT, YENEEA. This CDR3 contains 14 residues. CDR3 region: CASSQTWTGTEAFF. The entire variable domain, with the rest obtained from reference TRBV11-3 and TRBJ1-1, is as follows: EAGVVQSPRYKIIEKKQPVAFWCNPISGHNTLYWYLQNLGQGPELLIRYENEEAVDDSQLPKDRFSAERLKGVDSTLKIQPAELGDSAVYLCASSQTWTGTEAFFGQGTRLTVV.